This T cell receptor (beta chain) was identified in a study of cytomegalovirus exposure and HLA in healthy donors (dated by TCRdb to 2016 to 2017). Turning to the overall study: In an earlier analysis of 587 of the donors, less than 350 Gb of sequence data and 117 million unique TCR beta sequences from roughly 190 million T cells were reported. The study aimed to test whether signatures of past pathogen exposure could be identified by cataloging public T cell receptors. High-throughput TCR immunosequencing, statistical association of individual TCRs with disease status, and machine learning were combined to predict cytomegalovirus infection status. Class I and class II HLA loci were covered by the typing at four-digit resolution. To study patterns of TCR occurrence, a later analysis re-analyzed previously published TCR beta repertoires from around 700 donors and added high-resolution HLA genotyping. Rather than drawing on any new phenotypic data, the later analysis identified candidate immune exposures from TCR beta sequences and the way those sequences occurred across donors. Approximately 330 gigabases of sequencing data and around 85 million unique TCR sequences made up an early release that covered fewer than 650 HLA-typed donors. Roughly 5 DR-DQ haplotypes were treated as single units for association and clustering because of strong linkage in the cohort. A later genetic analysis took genome-wide SNP genotypes for about three fifths of the 666 donors and used that subset as a discovery cohort. Every repertoire in the discovery cohort had been generated on one and the same sequencing platform. Donor age, sex, ethnicity and CMV serostatus were compiled alongside the repertoire data. Besides the first cohort of around 670 subjects, a separate validation cohort made up of over 95 different subjects was used. Of the roughly 400 genotyped donors, over 65% fell in the genetic ancestry cluster associated with self-reported Caucasian donors. Typing coverage varied by locus: roughly 629-630 donors for A, B, C, DRB1 and DQB1; approximately 500 for DQA1; some 610 for DPA1; approximately 490 for DPB1. On average, roughly 200,000 unique TCR beta nucleotide sequences were sequenced per donor among roughly 430 genotyped donors of the cohort, with roughly 18% of those sequences being non-productive. In an earlier analysis of roughly 580 of the donors, high-throughput TCR beta sequencing was used to judge whether each TCR beta V gene segment behaved as functional or pseudogenic. The study used immunosequencing to profile the T cell repertoires of around 600 subjects and linked those repertoires to cytomegalovirus serostatus. The full study reports these points: In a later genetic analysis, fewer N-insertions in productive TCRs were reported among donors in an Asian-associated ancestry cluster than the roughly 640-donor mean. In a later analysis, HLA-associated TCR beta chains were found to be more clonally expanded and to have lower generation probabilities than equally common non-associated chains. While some public TCRs were present in many individuals, most TCR sequences turned up only very rarely across donors. A group of highly shared sequence variants was considered likely to be a technical artifact of the sequencing pipeline. A further reported finding was that TCR beta sequences accurately predicted the HLA-A and HLA-B alleles for most subjects in the first cohort. Strong co-occurrence of HLA alleles, especially DR and DQ, made assigning TCR associations to individual alleles difficult. The authors suggested that the approach could potentially be generalized to other disease states and immunological phenotypes. According to a later analysis, parvovirus B19, influenza, CMV and Epstein-Barr virus appeared linked to several top co-occurrence clusters. CMV serostatus was the only immune exposure information available for the cohort. Around 16 rarely observed V segments, including chromosome 9 orphons, were excluded from the earlier analysis of approximately 600 of the donors because counts were too low. Because some donors lacked HLA typing at each locus, the association tests relied only on the typed subset. A later analysis found that TCR association rates varied across HLA loci, with DRB1 alleles showing the most associated TCRs and HLA-C alleles the fewest. The presence/absence analyses assumed that sequencing depth was roughly uniform across donors, and that assumption may not be true. A total of fewer than 200 TCR beta chains were listed by the study as associated with cytomegalovirus. Cytomegalovirus status was reported to be diagnosed by the classifier with high specificity and sensitivity in both the original and validation cohorts. The cohort was sequenced for TCR beta chains only, and without alpha or paired-chain data the features that could be detected were limited. Correlated functional status among segregating V segments might be attributable to linkage disequilibrium, but an unknown experimental factor could not be ruled out. In a later genetic analysis, a missense DCLRE1C variant was associated with V-gene and J-gene trimming of TCR beta chains, and the association was replicated in an independent cohort. A later analysis associated 15,000 to 20,000 TCR beta sequences with specific HLA alleles at a false discovery rate of 0.05. Most CMV-associated TCR beta chains appeared to be HLA-restricted in a later analysis, and the HLA associations seemed to be driven largely by CMV exposure. Some IMGT-functional V segments, including TRBV6-2 and TRBV6-3, could not be told apart with the 87-base-pair reads, so those segments were excluded. In vitro tests confirmed that three of the cytomegalovirus-associated TCR beta chains recognize cytomegalovirus antigens. Broadly in line with IMGT annotations, most TCR beta V segments showed up in productive rearrangements about 90% or about 30% of the time in an earlier analysis of under 700 of the donors.

In total, around 600 healthy bone marrow donors made up the cohort. Cohort members were all nominally healthy when sampled, although unrecorded immune exposures were likely present. The donor tested CMV seronegative and was one of the 352 seronegative cohort members. Every donor gave a peripheral blood sample, and the peripheral blood mononuclear cells from that sample were used for TCR beta sequencing. The Qiagen DNeasy Blood Extraction Kit was used to extract genomic DNA from the blood cell samples. As concerns this clone: Its antigen is not yet known. Base qualities were left out, and no much larger clone turns up one base away.

Trimmed from V: 9 bases; trimmed from J: 1 base; junction bases lacking a gene match: 2. From the germline V gene (reference sequence), CDR1 is LNHDA and CDR2 is SQIVND. The CDR3 spans 12 residues, from the cysteine through the phenylalanine. The retained sequence is limited to the CDR3, 36 bases, with the frame set at the first base. Library method: the immunoSEQ multiplex PCR assay. A mixture of 60 forward primers for TCR Vbeta segments and 13 reverse primers for TCR Jbeta segments was used in the multiplex PCR. The CDR3 region of rearranged TCR beta genes was amplified from genomic DNA with a multiplex PCR assay. Amplified TCR beta libraries were sequenced as 87-base-pair reads on the Illumina HiSeq System. From the authors' description of their analysis: Across the 600 to 700 repertoires, a later analysis counted 80 million or so unique TCR beta chains, 8.5 million to 12 million of which were shared by at least two donors. A nearest-neighbor algorithm error-corrected the raw reads and collapsed the reads into unique sequences, merging closely related sequences to remove PCR and sequencing errors. V, D and J gene segments were assigned by aligning CDR3 sequences to IMGT reference sequences. For a sequence to be retained, a match of at least six nucleotides to both a V gene segment and a J gene segment was required. A rearrangement was called productive if the CDR3 had no stop codons and remained in frame with V and J, and every other rearrangement was called non-productive. CDR3 was defined by IMGT convention, running from the second conserved V-encoded cysteine to the conserved J-encoded phenylalanine. Sequences without an unambiguous match to a single V gene segment were excluded from the earlier analysis of almost 600 of the donors. An earlier analysis of 500 to 600 of the donors classified V segments as functional when productive rearrangements were above 56.7% and as segregating when the standard deviation between donors was above 5%. A statistical classification framework was built to diagnose cytomegalovirus status from the catalog of TCR beta chain sequences. V and J gene assignment, in a later analysis, came from comparing TCR nucleotide sequences with IMGT/GENE-DB human TR gene sequences. A later analysis assigned CDR3 sequences and most-parsimonious VDJ recombination scenarios with the TCRdist pipeline. In a later analysis, each TCR beta chain was defined by its CDR3 amino acid sequence together with its V-gene family, and reads lacking a unique V-gene family were excluded. In a later analysis, fewer than 650 highly shared, low-generation-probability nucleotide sequences were removed to address suspected cross-contamination and a sequencing artifact. For each public chain, a later analysis derived a clonal expansion index from normalized ranks of inferred template counts within each repertoire. In a later analysis, generation probabilities were computed with a VDJ recombination model fitted to out-of-frame rearrangements, and the resulting probabilities were checked against IGoR. Hypergeometric tests were used in a later analysis to score TCR-TCR, TCR-HLA and TCR-CMV co-occurrence, with a repertoire-size bias correction applied to the TCR pairs. A later analysis estimated false discovery rates by permuting HLA or CMV assignments 20 times. A later analysis grouped co-occurring TCRs with DBSCAN, adding TCRdist sequence similarity when clustering within HLA-allele-positive subsets. Repertoires with fewer than 30,000 or more than 120,000 public chains were left out of co-occurrence clustering, as were five repertoires with anomalous nucleotide sharing. This immuneACCESS table, as held by TCRdb, lists in-frame sequences with V and J called but not all clones. Of the missing ones, under half trace to an unresolved V gene in checked studies; the others have no known cause. V and J calls and clone size follow that table, whereas D and trimming were derived from the DNA. The sample profile shows about 230,000 clones; around 80% of them were found once. The ten biggest clones cover about 0.47% of the sample.

This receptor chain uses TRBV19 and TRBJ2-7; TRBD2 aligns with 8 central bases. The sequence derives from a boy younger than 18 in good health and CMV-seronegative. Sequencing was carried out using PBMCs. CDR3 protein: CASRGGSYEQYF. The sequence in DNA is TGTGCCAGCCGGGGGGGTTCCTACGAGCAGTACTTC.